What follows are 11 T cell receptor beta chains derived from one specimen sequenced in a study of T cell repertoires in cytomegalovirus infection. Using its own MiXCR run on the reads, TCRdb lists one record per CDR3 protein. The sample holds around 450,000 distinct CDR3 sequences, roughly 31% seen once. The sample was PBMCs. The receptors shown here come from a human donor in good health (CMV status not recorded). Some clones in this sample may be carry-over from other donors' samples.

Comments on this clonotype: Being one base from a much bigger clone, this may be a read error. The rearrangement joins TRBV5-1 to TRBJ2-3; D might be TRBD2 (6 bases). V shed 4 bases and J shed 0 bases, with 9 bases lying between them. There are 14 residues in the CDR3. Germline loops: CDR1 SGHRS, CDR2 YFSETQ. CDR3 loop: CASSTGVSTDTQYF. CDR3 DNA: TGCGCCAGCAGCACGGGAGTCAGCACAGATACGCAGTATTTT.

A note on this clonotype: A single base separates this from a much larger clone, so it may be a read error. The genes are TRBV7-2 and TRBJ2-2; the match to TRBD1 covers 8 bases. Germline CDR1 and CDR2: SGHTA and FQGNSA. The CDR3 totals 15 residues. The CDR3 bases are TGTGCCAGCAGCAAGGACAGGGTATCAACCGGGAAGCTGTTTTTT. Amino acids: CASSKDRVSTGKLFF.

The chain has TRBV18 and TRBJ1-1; 7 bases match TRBD1. This CDR3 has 15 amino acids. V was pared by 5 bases and J by 0 bases, with 6 bases of the junction left unmatched. Germline-derived CDR1 and CDR2 are KGHSH and LQKENI. The CDR3 DNA reads as TGTGCCAGCTCAGAACAGACAGGGATGAACACTGAAGCTTTCTTT. It specifies CASSEQTGMNTEAFF.

About this clonotype itself: A much bigger clone sits one base away, suggesting this may be a read error. The genes are TRBV19 and TRBJ1-6, with 10 nucleotides matching TRBD1. CDR1 LNHDA and CDR2 SQIVND come from the germline V gene (reference sequence). This CDR3 contains 16 residues. The V and J ends lost 7 bases and 6 bases, in that order; junction bases with no gene match: 9. The CDR3 spells CASIMTGGRRNSPLHF. CDR3 nucleotide sequence: TGTGCCAGTATTATGACAGGGGGCCGGCGTAATTCACCCCTCCACTTT.

This clonotype came up many times. Here the CDR3 reads CASSSPRFF. The CDR3, as DNA: TGTGCCAGCAGTTCGCCGCGCTTCTTT. The V call is TRBV28, the J call TRBJ1-1, with D unresolved. This CDR3 contains 9 residues. V dropped 4 bases and J dropped 14 bases, with 8 bases sitting between them. The germline V gene has CDR1 MDHEN and CDR2 SYDVKM.

The rearrangement uses TRBV19 and TRBJ2-5; D is ambiguous. The CDR3 runs 11 residues. The ends were cut back, 9 bases at V and 3 bases at J, with 8 bases in the middle. Per germline, CDR1 LNHDA and CDR2 SQIVND (reference sequence). The DNA for the CDR3 is TGTGCCAGCCAGCAAGAAGAGACCCAGTACTTC. It specifies CASQQEETQYF.

This clonotype was seen many times. This chain uses TRBV7-9 with TRBJ2-1, with D unresolved. V lost 5 bases and J 14 bases, leaving 4 bases between the germline ends. CDR1 is SEHNR and CDR2 is FQNEAQ in the germline V gene (reference sequence). This CDR3 spans 8 amino acids. The CDR3 here is CASSPKFF. The CDR3 bases are TGTGCCAGCAGCCCCAAGTTCTTC.

There are a few counts of this clonotype. This chain uses TRBV7-9 with TRBJ2-1, with D uncertain. V lost 4 bases, J lost 4 bases, and 14 bases lay in between. This CDR3 comprises 15 residues. Germline assignment: CDR1 SEHNR and CDR2 FQNEAQ (reference sequence). In nucleotides, the CDR3 is TGTGCCAGCAGCTCAACACCCAACCCTTACAATGAGCAGTTCTTC. It is translated as CASSSTPNPYNEQFF.

This clonotype was counted between two and nine times. The chain employs TRBV5-6 and TRBJ1-1; D remains ambiguous. Germline V gene lookup returns CDR1 SGHDT and CDR2 YYEEEE. CDR3 length: 15 amino acids. V was trimmed by 2 bases and J by 4 bases, leaving 15 bases between them. CDR3 amino acids: CASSFSRVRSTEAFF. The CDR3 coding sequence is TGTGCCAGCAGCTTTTCAAGGGTTCGGAGCACTGAAGCTTTCTTT.

This clonotype occurred a few times. The rearrangement links TRBV7-4 to TRBJ1-2; the D is unclear. Germline CDR1 and CDR2: SGHVT and SQSDAQ. This CDR3 region has 12 residues. Trimming pared 1 base from V and 4 bases from J, leaving 4 bases between. CDR3 nucleotides: TGTGCCAGCAGCTTAGGTGCCTATGGCTACACCTTC. Residues: CASSLGAYGYTF.

Concerning this clonotype: This CDR3 fails to terminate in the conserved phenylalanine or tryptophan, so it likely reflects a read error. The CDR3 nucleotides read TGTGCCAGCATCCGTTACAGGGGTAATTCACCCCTCCACTTG. It codes for CASIRYRGNSPLHL. The rearrangement links TRBV7-8 to TRBJ1-6; TRBD1 matches 7 bases. The CDR3 spans 14 residues. Per germline, CDR1 SGHVS and CDR2 FQNEAQ. After removal of 7 bases from V and 6 bases from J, the junction contained 6 bases not matched to a gene.